This is a list of T cell receptor beta chains from one sample in a study of regulatory T cells in long-lasting Graves disease. TCRdb analysed the multiplex PCR reads with MiXCR anew, one entry per CDR3 protein. The data hold around 480,000 distinct CDR3 sequences, with 15% to 20% observed a single time. Another study also made use of these data, one on T cells in Graves' hyperthyroidism and ophthalmopathy.

Here the sequenced sample was peripheral blood mononuclear cells (PBMCs), taken at new diagnosis, from a patient treated with antithyroid drugs. The receptors stem from a woman aged 35 to 60 with Graves disease. Each CDR3 is given with its conserved first and last residue. A D gene is named only where the DNA matches it firmly. The listing skips clone size in some rows; elsewhere it reads once, few, many or a size class.

J: TRBJ2-3
size: many
D: TRBD2
length: 17
V: TRBV7-3
DNA: TGTGCCAGCAGCTTAAGGCCGCCCGGGGGGTTTCCAGATACGCAGTATTTT
CDR3: CASSLRPPGGFPDTQYF

J: TRBJ1-1
size: .
D: .
length: 11
V: TRBV29-1
DNA: TGCAGCGCGGACCTATTCACTGAAGCTTTCTTT
CDR3: CSADLFTEAFF

J: TRBJ2-7
size: .
D: TRBD2
length: 15
V: TRBV9
DNA: TGTGCCAGCAGCGTAGTCGGGGGGGACTCCTACGAGCAGTACTTC
CDR3: CASSVVGGDSYEQYF

J: TRBJ2-5
size: .
D: .
length: 13
V: TRBV19
DNA: TGTGCCAGTAGTAGGGGGAGGCAAGAGACCCAGTACTTC
CDR3: CASSRGRQETQYF

J: TRBJ2-2
size: few
D: .
length: 16
V: TRBV12-3/TRBV12-4
DNA: TGTGCCAGCAGTTTAAGGGGGGGCATGGGCACCGGGGAGCTGTTTTTT
CDR3: CASSLRGGMGTGELFF

J: TRBJ2-7
size: many
D: TRBD2
length: 15
V: TRBV7-9
DNA: TGTGCCAGCAGCCCGAGGACTAGCGGTGATTACGAGCAGTACTTC
CDR3: CASSPRTSGDYEQYF

J: TRBJ1-2
size: few
D: .
length: 13
V: TRBV18
DNA: TGTGCCAGCTCACCACCGATGCGGGATGGCTACACCTTC
CDR3: CASSPPMRDGYTF

J: TRBJ2-3
size: .
D: .
length: 13
V: TRBV7-9
DNA: TGTGCCAGCAGCCCTTCTACAAGAGATACGCAGTATTTT
CDR3: CASSPSTRDTQYF

J: TRBJ2-7
size: many
D: .
length: 16
V: TRBV18
DNA: TGTGCCAGCTCACCCTCCGGGGGGCCAAGCTCCTACGAGCAGTACTTC
CDR3: CASSPSGGPSSYEQYF

J: TRBJ1-6
size: few
D: .
length: 14
V: TRBV19
DNA: TGTGCCAGTAGTGCGACAGGTTTGAATTCACCCCTCCACTTT
CDR3: CASSATGLNSPLHF

J: TRBJ2-1
size: .
D: .
length: 15
V: TRBV5-1
DNA: TGCGCCAGCAGCTTGAAACTAAGCTCCTACAATGGGCAGTTCTTC
CDR3: CASSLKLSSYNGQFF

J: TRBJ1-1
size: many
D: .
length: 12
V: TRBV20-1
DNA: TGCAGTGCTACGCCCTGGGACACTGAAGCTTTCTTT
CDR3: CSATPWDTEAFF

J: TRBJ2-2
size: .
D: .
length: 13
V: TRBV6-4
DNA: TGTGCCAGCCGAAAGGAAAACACCGGGGAGCTGTTTTTT
CDR3: CASRKENTGELFF

J: TRBJ1-2
size: .
D: .
length: 13
V: TRBV12-3/TRBV12-4
DNA: TGTGCCAGCAGTTTATACGGGGAGTCCGGCTACACCTTC
CDR3: CASSLYGESGYTF

J: TRBJ2-3
size: many
D: .
length: 14
V: TRBV12-3/TRBV12-4
DNA: TGTGCCAGCAGTCGACGACAGGCCACAGATACGCAGTATTTT
CDR3: CASSRRQATDTQYF

J: TRBJ2-1
size: .
D: .
length: 12
V: TRBV10-3
DNA: TGTGCCATCAGTGGGCCGTACGGTGAGCAGTTCTTC
CDR3: CAISGPYGEQFF

J: TRBJ2-7
size: many
D: .
length: 16
V: TRBV5-1
DNA: TGCGCCAGCAGCATGGGGCGGCAGGGAGATATCTACGAGCAGTACTTC
CDR3: CASSMGRQGDIYEQYF

J: TRBJ1-1
size: few
D: .
length: 15
V: TRBV5-1
DNA: TGCGCCAGCAGTCAAGGACAGCCCGTGAACACTGAAGCTTTCTTT
CDR3: CASSQGQPVNTEAFF

J: TRBJ2-5
size: few
D: TRBD2
length: 19
V: TRBV5-6
DNA: TGTGCCAGCAGCTTCCTGTTGGGGTTTAGCGGGGCCTACCAAGAGACCCAGTACTTC
CDR3: CASSFLLGFSGAYQETQYF

J: TRBJ2-7
size: .
D: .
length: 15
V: TRBV30
DNA: TGTGCCTGGAGTCCCCCCGGGGTCCTTTTATCCGAGCAGTACTTC
CDR3: CAWSPPGVLLSEQYF

J: TRBJ1-2
size: many
D: .
length: 15
V: TRBV3-1
DNA: TGTGCCAGCAGCCAAGATAGGGACAACAACTATGGCTACACCTTC
CDR3: CASSQDRDNNYGYTF

J: TRBJ2-7
size: many
D: .
length: 14
V: TRBV6-2/TRBV6-3
DNA: TGTGCCAGCAGTATTAGGGACCCGCCTCTCGAGCAGTACTTC
CDR3: CASSIRDPPLEQYF

J: TRBJ2-3
size: many
D: TRBD2
length: 15
V: TRBV3-1
DNA: TGTGCCAGCAGCCAGGTGGGGGGGACCACAGATACGCAGTATTTT
CDR3: CASSQVGGTTDTQYF

J: TRBJ1-1
size: .
D: TRBD1
length: 15
V: TRBV5-4
DNA: TGTGCCAGCAGCGGGGGCAGGGGGCGAGACACTGAAGCTTTCTTT
CDR3: CASSGGRGRDTEAFF

J: TRBJ1-5
size: many
D: .
length: 15
V: TRBV13
DNA: TGTGCCAGCAGCCAAGGACACATAGGCAATCAGCCCCAGCATTTT
CDR3: CASSQGHIGNQPQHF

J: TRBJ1-4
size: many
D: TRBD1
length: 14
V: TRBV5-8
DNA: TGTGCCAGCAGCTCGGGACAGATGACTGAAAAACTGTTTTTT
CDR3: CASSSGQMTEKLFF

J: TRBJ2-7
size: many
D: .
length: 16
V: TRBV28
DNA: TGTGCCAGCATCGGACAGCATAAAGCGGGATCCTACGAGCAGTACTTC
CDR3: CASIGQHKAGSYEQYF

J: TRBJ1-4
size: few
D: .
length: 17
V: TRBV4-1
DNA: TGCGCCAGCAGCCAAGCGGTTGCCTCGGCAACTAATGAAAAACTGTTTTTT
CDR3: CASSQAVASATNEKLFF

J: TRBJ2-5
size: many
D: TRBD2
length: 15
V: TRBV11-2
DNA: TGTGCCAGCAGCCCCTTAGCGGGCCCGCTAGAGACCCAGTACTTC
CDR3: CASSPLAGPLETQYF

J: TRBJ2-2
size: few
D: .
length: 16
V: TRBV3-1
DNA: TGTGCCAGCAGCCATTCTTCGGGGCACGACACCGGGGAGCTGTTTTTT
CDR3: CASSHSSGHDTGELFF

J: TRBJ1-6
size: many
D: TRBD1
length: 16
V: TRBV12-3/TRBV12-4
DNA: TGTGCCAGCAGGGCCCCGTCGGCAGGGGGGGGTTCACCCCTCCACTTT
CDR3: CASRAPSAGGGSPLHF

J: TRBJ1-2
size: many
D: TRBD1
length: 15
V: TRBV12-3/TRBV12-4
DNA: TGTGCCAGCAGTTTAACTGGGACAGGCGGGGCTGGCTACACCTTC
CDR3: CASSLTGTGGAGYTF

J: TRBJ1-5
size: few
D: TRBD1
length: 15
V: TRBV19
DNA: TGTGCCAGTAGTACCCAGGGGGTAGGCAATCAGCCCCAGCATTTT
CDR3: CASSTQGVGNQPQHF

J: TRBJ2-1
size: .
D: TRBD2
length: 17
V: TRBV4-1
DNA: TGCGCCAGCAGCCAAGGACCGAGACTAGCGGGGGGCAATGAGCAGTTCTTC
CDR3: CASSQGPRLAGGNEQFF

J: TRBJ1-4
size: .
D: .
length: 13
V: TRBV12-3/TRBV12-4
DNA: TGTGCCAGCAGTGACCTCGGTAATGAAAAACTGTTTTTT
CDR3: CASSDLGNEKLFF

J: TRBJ1-4
size: .
D: .
length: 15
V: TRBV15
DNA: TGTGCCACCAGCAGAGATTCGGGACGCGGGGGGAAACTGTTTTTT
CDR3: CATSRDSGRGGKLFF

J: TRBJ2-2
size: .
D: .
length: 14
V: TRBV27
DNA: TGTGCCAGCAGTCCCCTAACCGACACCGGGGAGCTGTTTTTT
CDR3: CASSPLTDTGELFF

J: TRBJ2-2
size: .
D: TRBD1
length: 14
V: TRBV6-2/TRBV6-3
DNA: TGTGCCAGCAGTAAGACAGGGTTTACCGGGGAGCTGTTTTTT
CDR3: CASSKTGFTGELFF

J: TRBJ2-7
size: many
D: .
length: 14
V: TRBV20-1
DNA: TGCAGTGCTGGCCCTGGGTCCGTGTCCCACGAGCAGTACTTC
CDR3: CSAGPGSVSHEQYF

J: TRBJ1-2
size: many
D: .
length: 17
V: TRBV20-1
DNA: TGCAGTGCTAGAGTGCGGGGGGCTCCTCTCCCTAACTATGGCTACACCTTC
CDR3: CSARVRGAPLPNYGYTF

J: TRBJ2-5
size: many
D: .
length: 13
V: TRBV7-8
DNA: TGTGCCAGCAGTAGTATCGGCCAAGAGACCCAGTACTTC
CDR3: CASSSIGQETQYF

J: TRBJ2-5
size: many
D: .
length: 14
V: TRBV29-1
DNA: TGCAGCGTTGAGATTGCAGGGGAGGTAGAGACCCAGTACTTC
CDR3: CSVEIAGEVETQYF